A selection of T cell receptor beta chains follows, all from one sample in a study of T cell responses to AZD1222 COVID-19 vaccine. TCRdb keeps only in-frame clones here, not all; method: immunoSEQ multiplex PCR. In the table there are over 85,000 clones, almost 85% of which are singletons. Here the sequenced sample was peripheral blood, taken on day 0 of AZD1222 vaccination. The source is an adult in good health. Both conserved end residues are part of each CDR3. Each record gives: V gene, J gene, CDR3 length, clone size, D gene, CDR3 protein, CDR3 DNA. A D gene is named only where the DNA matches it firmly. Size values are once, few and many counts, or a class for expanded clones, and some rows have none.

v_call: TRBV28; j_call: TRBJ2-3; cdr3_length: 14; clone_size: .; d_call: TRBD1; cdr3_aa: CASSRQGVKDTQYF; cdr3_nt: TGTGCCAGCAGCCGACAGGGGGTAAAAGATACGCAGTATTTT
v_call: TRBV27; j_call: TRBJ1-4; cdr3_length: 13; clone_size: .; d_call: .; cdr3_aa: CASKGVSNEKLFF; cdr3_nt: TGTGCCAGCAAAGGAGTCTCTAATGAAAAACTGTTTTTT
v_call: TRBV28; j_call: TRBJ2-5; cdr3_length: 16; clone_size: .; d_call: .; cdr3_aa: CASSPIGGAPGETQYF; cdr3_nt: TGTGCCAGCAGCCCTATAGGGGGAGCCCCGGGGGAGACCCAGTACTTC
v_call: TRBV18; j_call: TRBJ2-1; cdr3_length: 17; clone_size: once; d_call: TRBD2; cdr3_aa: CASSSGLAGGPRGEQFF; cdr3_nt: TGTGCCAGCTCATCCGGACTAGCGGGAGGGCCCCGGGGAGAGCAGTTCTTC
v_call: TRBV18; j_call: TRBJ2-5; cdr3_length: 14; clone_size: .; d_call: .; cdr3_aa: CASSPPTLRETQYF; cdr3_nt: TGTGCCAGCTCACCCCCGACCCTGAGGGAGACCCAGTACTTC
v_call: TRBV6-5; j_call: TRBJ2-5; cdr3_length: 14; clone_size: .; d_call: .; cdr3_aa: CASSYSGRSGTQYF; cdr3_nt: TGTGCCAGCAGTTACTCCGGACGGTCAGGGACCCAGTACTTC
v_call: TRBV24-1; j_call: TRBJ1-2; cdr3_length: 13; clone_size: .; d_call: .; cdr3_aa: CATSESGNYGYTF; cdr3_nt: TGTGCCACCAGTGAATCAGGGAACTATGGCTACACCTTC
v_call: TRBV5-6; j_call: TRBJ2-7; cdr3_length: 14; clone_size: .; d_call: .; cdr3_aa: CASSLAHRAYEQYF; cdr3_nt: TGTGCCAGCAGCTTGGCGCACAGGGCCTACGAGCAGTACTTC
v_call: TRBV11-2; j_call: TRBJ1-2; cdr3_length: 13; clone_size: .; d_call: .; cdr3_aa: CASSPPGGRGYTF; cdr3_nt: TGTGCCAGCAGCCCCCCGGGAGGACGTGGCTACACCTTC
v_call: TRBV2; j_call: TRBJ1-4; cdr3_length: 13; clone_size: .; d_call: TRBD1; cdr3_aa: CASRDRGGGKLFF; cdr3_nt: TGTGCCAGCAGAGACAGGGGGGGTGGAAAACTGTTTTTT
v_call: TRBV4-3; j_call: TRBJ2-1; cdr3_length: 19; clone_size: .; d_call: TRBD2; cdr3_aa: CASSQSLGGTSGRKNEQFF; cdr3_nt: TGCGCCAGCAGCCAATCTCTAGGAGGGACTAGCGGGAGGAAGAATGAGCAGTTCTTC
v_call: TRBV4-2; j_call: TRBJ2-7; cdr3_length: 17; clone_size: .; d_call: TRBD2; cdr3_aa: CASSQDRDTQRGDEQYF; cdr3_nt: TGTGCCAGCAGCCAAGATCGGGACACCCAGCGGGGGGACGAGCAGTACTTC
v_call: TRBV4-3; j_call: TRBJ1-1; cdr3_length: 16; clone_size: .; d_call: .; cdr3_aa: CASSQVNGLGNTEAFF; cdr3_nt: TGCGCCAGCAGCCAAGTTAACGGGCTAGGGAACACTGAAGCTTTCTTT
v_call: TRBV28; j_call: TRBJ2-1; cdr3_length: 14; clone_size: .; d_call: .; cdr3_aa: CASSSPVSPNEQFF; cdr3_nt: TGTGCCAGCAGTTCCCCGGTTTCCCCCAATGAGCAGTTCTTC
v_call: TRBV4-3; j_call: TRBJ1-2; cdr3_length: 15; clone_size: .; d_call: .; cdr3_aa: CASSQDGMDLGGYTF; cdr3_nt: TGCGCCAGCAGCCAAGACGGGATGGATTTGGGTGGCTACACCTTC
v_call: TRBV3-1/TRBV3-2; j_call: TRBJ1-4; cdr3_length: 12; clone_size: .; d_call: .; cdr3_aa: CASSQSTGKLFF; cdr3_nt: TGTGCCAGCAGCCAAAGTACAGGAAAACTGTTTTTT
v_call: TRBV20-1; j_call: TRBJ1-5; cdr3_length: 11; clone_size: .; d_call: .; cdr3_aa: CSAGGEQPQHF; cdr3_nt: TGCAGTGCTGGAGGCGAGCAGCCCCAGCATTTT
v_call: TRBV9; j_call: TRBJ1-5; cdr3_length: 16; clone_size: .; d_call: .; cdr3_aa: CASSAGGGNFNQPQHF; cdr3_nt: TGTGCCAGCAGCGCGGGGGGAGGGAATTTCAATCAGCCCCAGCATTTT
v_call: TRBV4-1; j_call: TRBJ1-2; cdr3_length: 15; clone_size: .; d_call: .; cdr3_aa: CASSQEWTANYGYTF; cdr3_nt: TGCGCCAGCAGCCAAGAGTGGACGGCGAACTATGGCTACACCTTC
v_call: TRBV27; j_call: TRBJ1-2; cdr3_length: 15; clone_size: .; d_call: .; cdr3_aa: CASSVGQGFRYGYTF; cdr3_nt: TGTGCCAGCAGCGTAGGCCAGGGGTTTCGCTATGGCTACACCTTC
v_call: TRBV2; j_call: TRBJ1-2; cdr3_length: 14; clone_size: .; d_call: .; cdr3_aa: CASRGRTGVYGYTF; cdr3_nt: TGTGCCAGCAGGGGAAGGACGGGAGTCTATGGCTACACCTTC
v_call: TRBV24-1; j_call: TRBJ1-2; cdr3_length: 13; clone_size: once; d_call: .; cdr3_aa: CATSEEGRYGYTF; cdr3_nt: TGTGCCACCAGTGAGGAAGGGAGGTATGGCTACACCTTC
v_call: TRBV27; j_call: TRBJ1-2; cdr3_length: 12; clone_size: .; d_call: .; cdr3_aa: CASSLSGGGYTF; cdr3_nt: TGTGCCAGCAGTTTGTCGGGAGGAGGCTACACCTTC
v_call: TRBV28; j_call: TRBJ1-3; cdr3_length: 11; clone_size: .; d_call: .; cdr3_aa: CASSLGDTIYF; cdr3_nt: TGTGCCAGCAGTCTCGGGGACACCATATATTTT
v_call: TRBV6-5; j_call: TRBJ1-3; cdr3_length: 15; clone_size: .; d_call: .; cdr3_aa: CASSYLPYSGNTIYF; cdr3_nt: TGTGCCAGCAGTTACTTGCCGTACTCTGGAAACACCATATATTTT
v_call: TRBV29-1; j_call: TRBJ1-1; cdr3_length: 13; clone_size: .; d_call: .; cdr3_aa: CSARDGGWSEAFF; cdr3_nt: TGCAGCGCCCGGGACGGAGGCTGGTCTGAAGCTTTCTTT
v_call: TRBV24-1; j_call: TRBJ2-2; cdr3_length: 16; clone_size: .; d_call: TRBD2; cdr3_aa: CATSGGGLGNTGELFF; cdr3_nt: TGTGCCACCAGTGGGGGAGGGTTGGGCAACACCGGGGAGCTGTTTTTT
v_call: TRBV27; j_call: TRBJ1-2; cdr3_length: 15; clone_size: .; d_call: .; cdr3_aa: CASSLLASQDTGYTF; cdr3_nt: TGTGCCAGCAGTTTACTAGCATCACAGGACACCGGCTACACCTTC
v_call: TRBV10-3; j_call: TRBJ1-4; cdr3_length: 15; clone_size: .; d_call: TRBD1; cdr3_aa: CAISDPGQGEEKLFF; cdr3_nt: TGTGCCATCAGTGATCCGGGACAGGGTGAAGAAAAACTGTTTTTT
v_call: TRBV13; j_call: TRBJ1-1; cdr3_length: 11; clone_size: .; d_call: .; cdr3_aa: CASSFRDEAFF; cdr3_nt: TGTGCCAGCAGCTTCAGAGATGAAGCTTTCTTT
v_call: TRBV28; j_call: TRBJ2-3; cdr3_length: 14; clone_size: .; d_call: .; cdr3_aa: CASRLSGPQDTQYF; cdr3_nt: TGTGCCAGCAGACTTAGTGGCCCCCAAGATACGCAGTATTTT
v_call: TRBV2; j_call: TRBJ2-6; cdr3_length: 16; clone_size: .; d_call: .; cdr3_aa: CASSAGFNSGANVLTF; cdr3_nt: TGTGCCAGCAGTGCGGGGTTCAACTCTGGGGCCAACGTCCTGACTTTC
v_call: TRBV7-2; j_call: TRBJ1-1; cdr3_length: 15; clone_size: .; d_call: .; cdr3_aa: CASSQNTASGAEAFF; cdr3_nt: TGTGCCAGCAGCCAAAATACCGCCTCAGGGGCTGAAGCTTTCTTT
v_call: TRBV20-1; j_call: TRBJ2-7; cdr3_length: 14; clone_size: .; d_call: TRBD2; cdr3_aa: CSASTSGLTYEQYF; cdr3_nt: TGCAGTGCTAGTACTAGCGGCCTCACCTACGAGCAGTACTTC
v_call: TRBV12-5; j_call: TRBJ2-1; cdr3_length: 12; clone_size: .; d_call: .; cdr3_aa: CASGFAADEQFF; cdr3_nt: TGTGCTAGTGGTTTTGCGGCAGATGAGCAGTTCTTC
v_call: TRBV10-3; j_call: TRBJ1-3; cdr3_length: 15; clone_size: .; d_call: .; cdr3_aa: CAISAGHLSGNTIYF; cdr3_nt: TGTGCCATCAGTGCGGGACACCTCTCTGGAAACACCATATATTTT
v_call: TRBV4-3; j_call: TRBJ2-1; cdr3_length: 13; clone_size: .; d_call: .; cdr3_aa: CASSQDWDNEQFF; cdr3_nt: TGCGCCAGCAGCCAAGATTGGGACAATGAGCAGTTCTTC
v_call: TRBV6-1; j_call: TRBJ1-5; cdr3_length: 13; clone_size: .; d_call: .; cdr3_aa: CASSEVENQPQHF; cdr3_nt: TGTGCCAGCAGTGAAGTCGAGAATCAGCCCCAGCATTTT
v_call: TRBV24-1; j_call: TRBJ2-6; cdr3_length: 17; clone_size: .; d_call: .; cdr3_aa: CATSGGGISSGANVLTF; cdr3_nt: TGTGCCACCAGTGGCGGCGGAATTAGCTCTGGGGCCAACGTCCTGACTTTC
v_call: TRBV20-1; j_call: TRBJ2-5; cdr3_length: 10; clone_size: .; d_call: .; cdr3_aa: CSASQETQYF; cdr3_nt: TGCAGTGCTAGCCAAGAGACCCAGTACTTC